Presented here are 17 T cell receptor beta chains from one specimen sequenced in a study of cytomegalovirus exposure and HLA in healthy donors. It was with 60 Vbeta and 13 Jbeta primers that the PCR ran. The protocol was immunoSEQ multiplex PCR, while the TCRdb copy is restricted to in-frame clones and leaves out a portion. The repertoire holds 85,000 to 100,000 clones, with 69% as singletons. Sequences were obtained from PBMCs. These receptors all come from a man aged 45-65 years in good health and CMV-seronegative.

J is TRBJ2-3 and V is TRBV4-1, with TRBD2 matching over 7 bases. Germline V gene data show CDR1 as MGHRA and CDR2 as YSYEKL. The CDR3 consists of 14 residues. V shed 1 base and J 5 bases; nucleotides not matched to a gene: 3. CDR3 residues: CASSQGTGGDTQYF. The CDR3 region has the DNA TGCGCCAGCAGCCAAGGCACGGGAGGAGATACGCAGTATTTT.

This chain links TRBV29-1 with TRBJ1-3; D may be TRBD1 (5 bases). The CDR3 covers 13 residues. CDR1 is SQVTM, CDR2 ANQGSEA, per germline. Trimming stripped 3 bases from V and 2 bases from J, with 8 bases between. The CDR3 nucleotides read TGCAGCGTTGACCCGGGGGCTGGAAACACCATATATTTT. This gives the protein CSVDPGAGNTIYF.

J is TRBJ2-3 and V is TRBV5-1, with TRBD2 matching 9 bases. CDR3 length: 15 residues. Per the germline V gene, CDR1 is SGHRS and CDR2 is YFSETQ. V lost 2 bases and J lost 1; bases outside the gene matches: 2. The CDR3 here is CASSLERGGTDTQYF. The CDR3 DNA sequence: TGCGCCAGCAGCTTAGAGCGGGGGGGCACAGATACGCAGTATTTT.

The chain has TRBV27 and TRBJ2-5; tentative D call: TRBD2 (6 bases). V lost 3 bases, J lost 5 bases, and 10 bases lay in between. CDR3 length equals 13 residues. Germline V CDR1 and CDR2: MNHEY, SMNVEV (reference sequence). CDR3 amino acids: CASSLFRGETQYF. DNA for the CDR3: TGTGCCAGCAGTTTGTTCCGGGGGGAGACCCAGTACTTC.

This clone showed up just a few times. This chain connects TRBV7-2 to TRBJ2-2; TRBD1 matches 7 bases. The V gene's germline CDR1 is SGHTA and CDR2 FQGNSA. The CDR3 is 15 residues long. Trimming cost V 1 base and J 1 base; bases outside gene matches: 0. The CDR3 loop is CASSLGDRNTGELFF. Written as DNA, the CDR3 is TGTGCCAGCAGCTTAGGGGACAGGAACACCGGGGAGCTGTTTTTT.

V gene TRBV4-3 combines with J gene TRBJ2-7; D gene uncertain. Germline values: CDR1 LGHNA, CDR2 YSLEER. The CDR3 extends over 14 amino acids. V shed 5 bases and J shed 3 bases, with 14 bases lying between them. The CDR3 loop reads CASSSELSVYEQYF. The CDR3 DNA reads TGCGCCAGCAGCTCGGAACTCAGCGTCTACGAGCAGTACTTC.

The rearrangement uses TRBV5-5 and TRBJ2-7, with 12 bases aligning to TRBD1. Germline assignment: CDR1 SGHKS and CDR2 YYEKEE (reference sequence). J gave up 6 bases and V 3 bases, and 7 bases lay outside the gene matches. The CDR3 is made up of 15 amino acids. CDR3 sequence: CASSSHGTGGFEQYV. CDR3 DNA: TGTGCCAGCAGCTCCCACGGGACAGGGGGCTTCGAGCAGTACGTC.

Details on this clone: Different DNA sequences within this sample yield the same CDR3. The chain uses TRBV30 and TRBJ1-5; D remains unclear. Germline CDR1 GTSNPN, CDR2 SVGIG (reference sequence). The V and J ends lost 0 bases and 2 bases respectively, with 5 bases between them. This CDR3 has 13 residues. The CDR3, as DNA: TGTGCCTGGAGTGTACGGGGCAATCAGCCCCAGCATTTT. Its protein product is CAWSVRGNQPQHF.

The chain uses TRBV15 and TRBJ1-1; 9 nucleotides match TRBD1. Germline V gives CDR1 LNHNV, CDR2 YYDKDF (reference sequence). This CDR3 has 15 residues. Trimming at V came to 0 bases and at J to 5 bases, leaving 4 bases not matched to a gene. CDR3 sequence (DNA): TGTGCCACCAGCAGAGATTTACAGGGGGCTACTGAAGCTTTCTTT. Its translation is CATSRDLQGATEAFF. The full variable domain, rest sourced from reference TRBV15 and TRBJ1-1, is DAMVIQNPRYQVTQFGKPVTLSCSQTLNHNVMYWYQQKSSQAPKLLFHYYDKDFNNEADTPDNFQSRRPNTSFCFLDIRSPGLGDTAMYLCATSRDLQGATEAFFGQGTRLTVV.

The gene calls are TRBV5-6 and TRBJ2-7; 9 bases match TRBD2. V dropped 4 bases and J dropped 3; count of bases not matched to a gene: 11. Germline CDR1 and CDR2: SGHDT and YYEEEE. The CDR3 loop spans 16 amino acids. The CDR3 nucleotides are TGTGCCAGCAGCCCCGGCCCAGCGGGAGGCGACTACGAGCAGTACGTC. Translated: CASSPGPAGGDYEQYV.

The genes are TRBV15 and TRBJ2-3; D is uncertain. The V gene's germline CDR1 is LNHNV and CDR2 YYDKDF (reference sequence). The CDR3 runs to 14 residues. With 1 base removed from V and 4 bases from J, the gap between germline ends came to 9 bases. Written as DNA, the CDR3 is TGTGCCACCAGCAGAGGAGAACCTTCAGATACGCAGTATTTT. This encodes CATSRGEPSDTQYF.

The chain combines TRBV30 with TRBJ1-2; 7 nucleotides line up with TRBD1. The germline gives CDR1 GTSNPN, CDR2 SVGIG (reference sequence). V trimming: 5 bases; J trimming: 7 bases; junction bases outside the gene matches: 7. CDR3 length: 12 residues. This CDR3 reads CAWGYRGGGYTF. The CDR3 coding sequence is TGTGCCTGGGGATACAGGGGTGGTGGCTACACCTTC.

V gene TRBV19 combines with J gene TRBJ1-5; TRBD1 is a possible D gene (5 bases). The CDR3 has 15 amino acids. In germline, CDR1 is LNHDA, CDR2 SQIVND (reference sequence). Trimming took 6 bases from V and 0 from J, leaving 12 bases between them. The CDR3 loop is CASRPGLYSNQPQHF. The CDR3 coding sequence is TGTGCCAGTAGACCGGGACTTTATAGCAATCAGCCCCAGCATTTT.

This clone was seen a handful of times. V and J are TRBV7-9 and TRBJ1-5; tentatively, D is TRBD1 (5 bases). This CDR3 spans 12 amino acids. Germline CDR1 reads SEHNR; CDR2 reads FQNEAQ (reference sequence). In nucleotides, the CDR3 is TGTGCAGTTACACAGGACGATCAGCCCCAGCATTTT. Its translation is CAVTQDDQPQHF.

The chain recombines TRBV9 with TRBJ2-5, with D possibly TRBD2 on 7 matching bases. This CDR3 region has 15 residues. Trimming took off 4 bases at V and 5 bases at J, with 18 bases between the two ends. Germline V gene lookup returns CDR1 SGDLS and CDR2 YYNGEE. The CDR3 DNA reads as TGTGCCAGCAGCTCCCGCGGAGGGGGAGGGGAGACCCAGTACTTC. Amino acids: CASSSRGGGGETQYF.

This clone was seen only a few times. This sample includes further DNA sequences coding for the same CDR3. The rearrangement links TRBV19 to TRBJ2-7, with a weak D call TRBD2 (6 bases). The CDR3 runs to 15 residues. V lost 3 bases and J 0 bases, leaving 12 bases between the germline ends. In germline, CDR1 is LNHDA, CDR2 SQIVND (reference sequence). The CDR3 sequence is CASSIGLASSYEQYV. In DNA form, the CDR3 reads TGTGCCAGTAGTATTGGTCTAGCGAGCTCCTACGAGCAGTACGTC.

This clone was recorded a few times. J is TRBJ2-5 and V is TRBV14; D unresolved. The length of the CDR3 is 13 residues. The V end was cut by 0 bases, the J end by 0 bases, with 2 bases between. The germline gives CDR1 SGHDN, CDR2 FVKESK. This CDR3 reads CASSQDNQETQYF. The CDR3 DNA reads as TGTGCCAGCAGCCAAGATAACCAAGAGACCCAGTACTTC.